These 2 T cell receptor beta chains share one sample of origin, sequenced in a study of Graves' ophthalmopathy and Graves' hyperthyroidism. As the template, RNA transcripts were used to amplify TCR beta CDR3 regions. Investigators did first-round RT-PCR with HTBI primers, then second-round multiplex PCR. One entry per CDR3 protein, called by TCRdb with MiXCR from the multiplex PCR reads. This table has approximately 700,000 distinct CDR3 sequences, roughly 39% appearing once. Sequenced input: peripheral blood. The receptors originated from an adult man with Graves' ophthalmopathy.

J is TRBJ2-2 and V is TRBV5-1, with TRBD2 identical over 9 bases. The V and J ends lost 1 base and 7 bases, in that order; junction bases with no gene match: 14. The CDR3 totals 18 residues. Germline CDR1 is SGHRS and CDR2 is YFSETQ. The CDR3 here is CASSLLPSGSGGFGELFF. The CDR3 DNA follows: TGCGCCAGCAGCTTGCTTCCCTCGGGTAGCGGGGGTTTCGGGGAGCTGTTTTTT.

This clonotype occurred many times. CDR3 sequence reads: CASSFRQAESYEQYF. As DNA, the CDR3 is TGTGCCAGCAGCTTCCGACAGGCCGAGAGCTACGAGCAGTACTTC. The rearrangement joins TRBV7-8 to TRBJ2-7, with D tentatively TRBD1 (6 bases). This CDR3 is built from 15 residues. V lost 3 bases and J lost 3, with 15 bases in between. In germline, CDR1 is SGHVS, CDR2 FQNEAQ.